Sequencing of this T cell receptor beta chain was carried out in a study of CD8+ T cells in alopecia areata. Study in general: Patients in the treated group were given tofacitinib by mouth, 5 to 10 mg twice a day.

This CDR3 is 15 amino acids long. Germline CDR1 reads MNHNS; CDR2 reads SASEGT. Trimming shortened V by 2 bases and J by 5 bases, and 15 bases separated the two germline ends. RNA extraction was followed by reverse transcription into cDNA, which acted as the sequencing template. The data were produced by immunoSEQ multiplex PCR, yet TCRdb's version contains in-frame clones alone and is incomplete. The table lists about 150,000 clones, about 50% of them singletons. This receptor was identified in a human donor with alopecia areata. V is TRBV6-1 and J is TRBJ2-5; D perhaps matches TRBD2 (6 bases). The material sequenced was CD8+ T cells sorted from blood, taken at week 0. The CDR3, as DNA: TGTGCCAGCAGTGAAAGGATGGGGGGTTGGGAGACCCAGTACTTC. It encodes CASSERMGGWETQYF.